The clone carrying this T cell receptor beta chain has ten or more counts. Its antigen remains unidentified. One end of the junction fails to match germline, which may point to a read error. The read comes to an end 3 residues before the CDR3 does, leaving the germline J gene to fill in the end. The data derive from a study of T cell clonality in common variable immunodeficiency. Study-level points and caveats: CVID subjects shared fewer TCRbeta clones than healthy controls did. CVID patient heterogeneity limited repertoire-clinical complication correlations. What drives increased CVID clonality needs T cell subpopulation sequencing.

CDR1 is LGHNA and CDR2 is YNFKEQ in the germline V gene. The CDR3 consists of 15 residues. Control and CVID samples contributed equal amounts of genomic DNA. Method: immunoSEQ multiplex PCR; TCRdb's copy keeps in-frame clones and lacks some. The sample gives 55,000 to 65,000 clones, none seen only once, and the top ten clones hold around 1.6%. This rearrangement joins TRBV4-2 to TRBJ2-5, with 12 bases fitting TRBD2. The specimen sequenced was peripheral blood mononuclear cells. This TCR was recovered from a person aged 18 to 75 in good health. CDR3 region: CASSQSGTSGETQYF. The sequenced part of the CDR3 DNA is TGCGCCAGCAGCCAGTCCGGGACTAGCGGGGAGACC.